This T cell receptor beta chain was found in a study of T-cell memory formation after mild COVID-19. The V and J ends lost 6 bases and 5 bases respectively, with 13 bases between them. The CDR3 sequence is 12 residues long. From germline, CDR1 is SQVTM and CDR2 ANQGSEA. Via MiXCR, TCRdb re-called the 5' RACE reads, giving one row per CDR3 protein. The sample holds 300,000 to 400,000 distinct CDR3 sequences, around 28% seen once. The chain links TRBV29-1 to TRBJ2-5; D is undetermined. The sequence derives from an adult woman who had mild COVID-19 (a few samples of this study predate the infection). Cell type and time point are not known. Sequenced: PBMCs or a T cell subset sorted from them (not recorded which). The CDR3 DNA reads TGCAGCGTCGCTGGCGGTTTGGAGACCCAGTACTTC. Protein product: CSVAGGLETQYF.